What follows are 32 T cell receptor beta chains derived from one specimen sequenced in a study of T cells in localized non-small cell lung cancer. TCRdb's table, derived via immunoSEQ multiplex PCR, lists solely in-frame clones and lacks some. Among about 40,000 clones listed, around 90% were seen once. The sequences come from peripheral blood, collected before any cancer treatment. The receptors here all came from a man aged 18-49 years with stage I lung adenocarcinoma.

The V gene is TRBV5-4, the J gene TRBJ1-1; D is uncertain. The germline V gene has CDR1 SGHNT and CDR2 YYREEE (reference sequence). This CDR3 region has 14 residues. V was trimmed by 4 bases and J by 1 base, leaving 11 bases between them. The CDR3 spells CASSRSTGNTEAFF. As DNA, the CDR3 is TGTGCCAGCAGCAGGTCCACCGGGAACACTGAAGCTTTCTTT.

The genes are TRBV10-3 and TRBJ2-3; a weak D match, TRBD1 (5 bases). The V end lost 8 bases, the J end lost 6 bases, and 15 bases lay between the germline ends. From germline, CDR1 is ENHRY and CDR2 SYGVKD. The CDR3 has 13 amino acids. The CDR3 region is CAIPVRAGDTQYF. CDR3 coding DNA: TGTGCCATCCCGGTCAGGGCTGGGGATACGCAGTATTTT.

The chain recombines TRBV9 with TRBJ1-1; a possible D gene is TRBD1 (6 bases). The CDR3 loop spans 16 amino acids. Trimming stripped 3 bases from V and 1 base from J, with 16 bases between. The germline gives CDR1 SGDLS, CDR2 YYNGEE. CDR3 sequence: CASSGGRGAPNTEAFF. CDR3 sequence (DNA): TGTGCCAGCAGCGGGGGACGGGGGGCCCCGAACACTGAAGCTTTCTTT.

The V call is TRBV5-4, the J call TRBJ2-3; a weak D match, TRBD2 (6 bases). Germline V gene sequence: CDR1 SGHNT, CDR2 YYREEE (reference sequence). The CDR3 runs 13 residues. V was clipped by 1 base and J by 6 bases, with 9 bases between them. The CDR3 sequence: CASSLRGSDTQYF. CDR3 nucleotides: TGTGCCAGCAGCTTGCGGGGGTCGGATACGCAGTATTTT.

CDR3 loop: CASSPTEVNTEAFF. In nucleotides, the CDR3 is TGTGCCAGCAGCCCGACGGAAGTGAACACTGAAGCTTTCTTT. The chain recombines TRBV7-6 with TRBJ1-1; D is undetermined. The CDR3 extends over 14 amino acids. Germline CDR1 and CDR2: SGHVS and FNYEAQ. V dropped 5 bases and J dropped 0 bases, with 10 bases sitting between them.

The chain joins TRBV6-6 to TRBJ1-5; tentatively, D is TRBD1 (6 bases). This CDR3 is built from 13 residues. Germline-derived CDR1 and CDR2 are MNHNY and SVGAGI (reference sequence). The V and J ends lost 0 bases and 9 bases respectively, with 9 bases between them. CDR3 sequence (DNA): TGTGCCAGCAGTTACTCGACAGGAATGCCCCAGCATTTT. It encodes CASSYSTGMPQHF.

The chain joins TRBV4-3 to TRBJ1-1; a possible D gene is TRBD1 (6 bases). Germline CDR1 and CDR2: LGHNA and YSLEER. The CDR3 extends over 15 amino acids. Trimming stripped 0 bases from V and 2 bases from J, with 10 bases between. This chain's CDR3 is CASSQDIGGNTEAFF. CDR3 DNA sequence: TGCGCCAGCAGCCAAGATATTGGGGGCAACACTGAAGCTTTCTTT.

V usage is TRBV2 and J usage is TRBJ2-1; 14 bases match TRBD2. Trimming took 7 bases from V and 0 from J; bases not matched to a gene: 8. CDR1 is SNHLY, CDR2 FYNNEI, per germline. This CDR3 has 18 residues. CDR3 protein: CASKGLAGARSSYNEQFF. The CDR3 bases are TGTGCCAGCAAGGGACTAGCGGGGGCCAGGAGCTCCTACAATGAGCAGTTCTTC.

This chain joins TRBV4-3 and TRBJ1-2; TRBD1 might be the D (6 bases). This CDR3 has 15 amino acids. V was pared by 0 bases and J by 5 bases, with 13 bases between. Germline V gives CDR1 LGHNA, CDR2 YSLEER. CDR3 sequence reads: CASSQEADSMYGYTF. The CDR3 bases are TGCGCCAGCAGCCAAGAAGCGGACAGTATGTATGGCTACACCTTC.

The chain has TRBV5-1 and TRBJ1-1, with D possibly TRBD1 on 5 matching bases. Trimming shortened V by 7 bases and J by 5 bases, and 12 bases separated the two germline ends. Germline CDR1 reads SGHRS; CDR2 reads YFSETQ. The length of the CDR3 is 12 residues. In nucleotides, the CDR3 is TGCGCCAGCGGGGAGGGGACTACTGAAGCTTTCTTT. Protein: CASGEGTTEAFF. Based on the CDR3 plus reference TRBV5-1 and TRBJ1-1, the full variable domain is KAGVTQTPRYLIKTRGQQVTLSCSPISGHRSVSWYQQTPGQGLQFLFEYFSETQRNKGNFPGRFSGRQFSNSRSEMNVSTLELGDSALYLCASGEGTTEAFFGQGTRLTVV.

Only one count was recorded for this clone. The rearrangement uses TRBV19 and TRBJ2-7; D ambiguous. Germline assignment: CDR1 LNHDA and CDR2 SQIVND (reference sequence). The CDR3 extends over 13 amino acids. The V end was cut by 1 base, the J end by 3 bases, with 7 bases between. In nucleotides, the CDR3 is TGTGCCAGTAGTATAGTGATCAACTACGAGCAGTACTTC. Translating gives CASSIVINYEQYF.

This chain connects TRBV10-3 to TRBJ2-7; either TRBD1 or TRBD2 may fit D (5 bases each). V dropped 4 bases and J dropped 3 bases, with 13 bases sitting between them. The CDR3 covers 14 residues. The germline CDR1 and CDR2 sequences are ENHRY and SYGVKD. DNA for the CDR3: TGTGCCATCAGTGGTGGGACCGCACTCTACGAGCAGTACTTC. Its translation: CAISGGTALYEQYF.

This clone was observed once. The CDR3 sequence is CASKEAGGYSGNTIYF. The CDR3 coding sequence is TGTGCCAGTAAGGAAGCAGGGGGCTACTCTGGAAACACCATATATTTT. This sequence joins TRBV19 and TRBJ1-3, with 8 bases lining up with TRBD1. Germline V lookup: CDR1 LNHDA, CDR2 SQIVND (reference sequence). After removal of 7 bases from V and 0 bases from J, the junction contained 8 bases not matched to a gene. This CDR3 is built from 16 residues.

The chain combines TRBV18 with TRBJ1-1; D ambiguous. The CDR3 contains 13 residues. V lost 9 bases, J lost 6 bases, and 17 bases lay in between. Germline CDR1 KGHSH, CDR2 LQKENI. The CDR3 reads CASSPMGRPEAFF. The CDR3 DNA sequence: TGTGCCAGTTCTCCCATGGGGAGGCCTGAAGCTTTCTTT. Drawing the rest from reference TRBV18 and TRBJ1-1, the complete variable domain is NAGVMQNPRHLVRRRGQEARLRCSPMKGHSHVYWYRQLPEEGLKFMVYLQKENIIDESGMPKERFSAEFPKEGPSILRIQQVVRGDSAAYFCASSPMGRPEAFFGQGTRLTVV.

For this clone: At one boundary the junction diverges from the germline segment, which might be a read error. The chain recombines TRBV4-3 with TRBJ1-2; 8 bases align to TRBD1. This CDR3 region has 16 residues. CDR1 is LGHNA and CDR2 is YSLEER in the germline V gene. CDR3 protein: CASSQDEGQAKYGYTF. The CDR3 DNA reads TGCGCCAGCAGCCAAGATGAGGGACAGGCTAAATATGGCTACACCTTC.

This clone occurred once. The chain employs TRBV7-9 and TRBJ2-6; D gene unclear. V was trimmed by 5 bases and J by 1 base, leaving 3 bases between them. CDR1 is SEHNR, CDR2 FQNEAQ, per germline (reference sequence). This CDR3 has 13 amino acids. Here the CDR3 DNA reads TGTGCCAGCAGCGCTTCTGGGGCCAACGTCCTGACTTTC. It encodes CASSASGANVLTF. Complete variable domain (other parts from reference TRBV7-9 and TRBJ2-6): DTGVSQNPRHKITKRGQNVTFRCDPISEHNRLYWYRQTLGQGPEFLTYFQNEAQLEKSRLLSDRFSAERPKGSFSTLEIQRTEQGDSAMYLCASSASGANVLTFGAGSRLTVL.

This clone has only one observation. CDR3 bases: TGCGCCAGCAGCCAAGATGGCCAGGGGGATTCACCCCTCCACTTT. Amino acids: CASSQDGQGDSPLHF. The V call is TRBV4-3, the J call TRBJ1-6; 7 bases fit TRBD1. This CDR3 contains 15 residues. Trimming cost V 0 bases and J 8 bases; bases outside gene matches: 4. Per germline, CDR1 LGHNA and CDR2 YSLEER.

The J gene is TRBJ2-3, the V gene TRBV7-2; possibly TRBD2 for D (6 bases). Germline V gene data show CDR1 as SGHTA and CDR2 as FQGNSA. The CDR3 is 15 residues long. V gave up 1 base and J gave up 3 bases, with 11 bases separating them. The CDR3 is CASSLVGGRTDTQYF. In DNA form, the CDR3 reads TGTGCCAGCAGCTTAGTGGGTGGGAGGACAGATACGCAGTATTTT.

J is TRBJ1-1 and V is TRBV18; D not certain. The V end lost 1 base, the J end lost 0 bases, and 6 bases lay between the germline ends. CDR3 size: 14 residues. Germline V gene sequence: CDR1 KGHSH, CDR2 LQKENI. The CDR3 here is CASSPQGLNTEAFF. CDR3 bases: TGTGCCAGCTCACCACAGGGTTTGAACACTGAAGCTTTCTTT.

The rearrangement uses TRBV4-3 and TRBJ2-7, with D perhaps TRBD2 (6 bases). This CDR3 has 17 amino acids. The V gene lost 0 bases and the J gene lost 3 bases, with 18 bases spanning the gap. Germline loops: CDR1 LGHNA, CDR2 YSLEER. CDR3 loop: CASSQDHVGGHLYEQYF. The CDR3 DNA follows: TGCGCCAGCAGCCAAGATCATGTAGGAGGGCACCTCTACGAGCAGTACTTC.

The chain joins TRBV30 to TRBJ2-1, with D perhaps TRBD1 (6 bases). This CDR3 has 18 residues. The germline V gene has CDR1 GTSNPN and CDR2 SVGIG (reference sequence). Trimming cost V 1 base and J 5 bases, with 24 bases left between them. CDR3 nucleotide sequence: TGTGCCTGGAGTGCGCGGACCCGACAGGTTATTTATCACAATGAGCAGTTCTTC. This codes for CAWSARTRQVIYHNEQFF.

The DNA for the CDR3 is TGTGCCAGCAGTGCTCAATACGAGCAGTACTTC. Amino acids: CASSAQYEQYF. The rearrangement uses TRBV6-6 and TRBJ2-7; no clear D gene. The CDR3 runs to 11 residues. CDR1 and CDR2 (germline): MNHNY, SVGAGI (reference sequence). V was trimmed by 5 bases and J by 4 bases, leaving 6 bases between them.

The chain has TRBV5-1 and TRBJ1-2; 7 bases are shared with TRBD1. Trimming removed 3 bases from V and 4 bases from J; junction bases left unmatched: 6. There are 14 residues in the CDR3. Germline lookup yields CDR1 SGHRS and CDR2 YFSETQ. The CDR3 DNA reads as TGCGCCAGCAGCTACCGACAGGGTAGCTATGGCTACACCTTC. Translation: CASSYRQGSYGYTF.

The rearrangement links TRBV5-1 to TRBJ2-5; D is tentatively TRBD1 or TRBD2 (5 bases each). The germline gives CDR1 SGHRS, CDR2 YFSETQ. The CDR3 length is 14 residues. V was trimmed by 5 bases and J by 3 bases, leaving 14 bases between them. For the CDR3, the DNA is TGCGCCAGCAGTCAAGCCGGGACGGAAGAGACCCAGTACTTC. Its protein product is CASSQAGTEETQYF.

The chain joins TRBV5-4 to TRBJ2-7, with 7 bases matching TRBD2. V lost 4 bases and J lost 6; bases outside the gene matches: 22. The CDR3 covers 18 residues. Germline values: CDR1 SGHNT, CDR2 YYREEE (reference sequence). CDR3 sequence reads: CASSDGWGTTAYGGEQYF. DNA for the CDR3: TGTGCCAGCAGCGACGGGTGGGGGACTACCGCCTATGGGGGCGAGCAGTACTTC. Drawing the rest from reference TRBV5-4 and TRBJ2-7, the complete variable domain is ETGVTQSPTHLIKTRGQQVTLRCSSQSGHNTVSWYQQALGQGPQFIFQYYREEENGRGNFPPRFSGLQFPNYSSELNVNALELDDSALYLCASSDGWGTTAYGGEQYFGPGTRLTVT.

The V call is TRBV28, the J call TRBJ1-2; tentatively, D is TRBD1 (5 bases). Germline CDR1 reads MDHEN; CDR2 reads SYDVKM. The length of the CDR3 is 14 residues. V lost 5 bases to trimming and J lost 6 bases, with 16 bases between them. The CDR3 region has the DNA TGTGCCAGCAGTATGGGGGGAAAGCCGGATGGCTACACCTTC. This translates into CASSMGGKPDGYTF.

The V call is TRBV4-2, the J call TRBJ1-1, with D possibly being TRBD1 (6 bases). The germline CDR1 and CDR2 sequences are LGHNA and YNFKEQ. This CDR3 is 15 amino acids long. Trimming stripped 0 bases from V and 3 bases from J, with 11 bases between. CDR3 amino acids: CASSQERGRYTEAFF. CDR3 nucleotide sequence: TGTGCCAGCAGCCAAGAGCGGGGGCGGTACACTGAAGCTTTCTTT.

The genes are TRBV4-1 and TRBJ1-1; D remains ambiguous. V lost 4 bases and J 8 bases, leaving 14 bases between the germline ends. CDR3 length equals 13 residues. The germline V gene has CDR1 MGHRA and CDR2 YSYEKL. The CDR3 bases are TGCGCCAGCAGCCCGCTTTGGACGGGGGAAGCTTTCTTT. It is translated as CASSPLWTGEAFF.

CDR3 DNA sequence: TGTGCCAGCAGTCGACACGGATCACCCCTCCACTTT. It translates to CASSRHGSPLHF. V gene TRBV28 combines with J gene TRBJ1-6; D not certain. The V gene lost 5 bases and the J gene lost 10 bases, with 9 bases spanning the gap. CDR1 is MDHEN, CDR2 SYDVKM, per germline. This CDR3 comprises 12 residues.

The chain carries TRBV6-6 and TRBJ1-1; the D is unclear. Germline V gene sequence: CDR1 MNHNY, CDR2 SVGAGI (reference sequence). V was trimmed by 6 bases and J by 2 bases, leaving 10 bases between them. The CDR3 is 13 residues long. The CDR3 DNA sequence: TGTGCCAGCAGAACCCTGGAAAACACTGAAGCTTTCTTT. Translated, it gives CASRTLENTEAFF.

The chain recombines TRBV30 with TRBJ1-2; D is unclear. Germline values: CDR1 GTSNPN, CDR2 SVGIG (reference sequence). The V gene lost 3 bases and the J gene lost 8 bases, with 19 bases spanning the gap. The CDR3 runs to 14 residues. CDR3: CAWRATGILPGYTF. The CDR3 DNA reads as TGTGCCTGGAGGGCTACGGGGATCCTGCCGGGCTACACCTTC.

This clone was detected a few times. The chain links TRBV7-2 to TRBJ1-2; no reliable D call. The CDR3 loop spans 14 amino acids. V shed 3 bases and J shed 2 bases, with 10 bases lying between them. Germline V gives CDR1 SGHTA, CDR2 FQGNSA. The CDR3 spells CASSFYSDNYGYTF. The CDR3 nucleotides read TGTGCCAGCAGCTTTTACTCGGACAACTATGGCTACACCTTC.